Presented here are 9 T cell receptor beta chains from one specimen sequenced in a study of early T cells in non-severe SARS-CoV-2 infection. Each CDR3 protein is one row after TCRdb ran MiXCR on the 5' RACE reads. This sample has more than 85,000 distinct CDR3 sequences, with roughly 17% found just once. Sequencing was carried out using whole blood. The receptor set was obtained from an adult who was a healthcare worker with PCR-confirmed SARS-CoV-2 infection or an uninfected control (not recorded which).

J is TRBJ2-7 and V is TRBV2; D not resolved. This CDR3 is built from 16 residues. The germline V and J ends were trimmed by 1 base and 1 base, with 14 bases remaining between them. Germline V CDR1 and CDR2: SNHLY, FYNNEI. The CDR3, as DNA: TGTGCCAGCAGTGAAGTCCTCTCAATCGCGTCCTACGAGCAGTACTTC. Protein: CASSEVLSIASYEQYF.

This clonotype was counted only a few times. The J gene is TRBJ2-2, the V gene TRBV11-2; the match to TRBD1 covers 9 bases. The CDR3 has 14 amino acids. After removal of 11 bases from V and 6 bases from J, the junction contained 10 bases not matched to a gene. Germline V lookup: CDR1 SGHAT, CDR2 FQNNGV. This CDR3 reads CALGTGFPSGELFF. CDR3 nucleotides: TGTGCCCTGGGGACAGGGTTTCCCTCCGGGGAGCTGTTTTTT.

This clonotype was seen repeatedly, ten times or more. The CDR3 here is CASSLRPPDRRYLEETQYF. CDR3 DNA sequence: TGTGCCAGCAGTCTGCGGCCCCCGGACCGTCGCTATCTAGAAGAGACCCAGTACTTC. The chain has TRBV27 and TRBJ2-5, with D unresolved. Trimming removed 5 bases from V and 3 bases from J, with 28 bases in between. CDR3 length: 19 amino acids. Germline V lookup: CDR1 MNHEY, CDR2 SMNVEV (reference sequence).

This clonotype was observed a handful of times. This rearrangement joins TRBV11-2 to TRBJ2-2, with D uncertain. The V gene's germline CDR1 is SGHAT and CDR2 FQNNGV. The CDR3 is made up of 15 amino acids. V lost 4 bases, J lost 0 bases, and 9 bases lay in between. The chain's CDR3 is CASSSTWANTGELFF. The CDR3 nucleotides are TGTGCCAGCAGCTCGACGTGGGCGAACACCGGGGAGCTGTTTTTT.

The V and J genes are TRBV2 and TRBJ2-1; D gene ambiguous. Trimming stripped 2 bases from V and 3 bases from J, with 2 bases between. The CDR3 is 12 amino acids. The germline V gene encodes CDR1 SNHLY and CDR2 FYNNEI. For the CDR3, the DNA is TGTGCCAGCAGTGAACTCTACAATGAGCAGTTCTTC. Translated: CASSELYNEQFF.

This clonotype has just a few counts. The rearrangement joins TRBV19 to TRBJ2-1; D ambiguous. This CDR3 region has 12 residues. V gave up 3 bases and J gave up 7 bases, with 7 bases separating them. CDR1 and CDR2 (germline): LNHDA, SQIVND (reference sequence). The CDR3 coding sequence is TGTGCCAGTAGTATTAAGGCAAATGAGCAGTTCTTC. Translation: CASSIKANEQFF.

This clonotype was counted between two and nine times. CDR3 residues: CASSPGMGPNEQFF. CDR3 in DNA: TGTGCCAGCAGCCCAGGAATGGGACCAAATGAGCAGTTCTTC. The chain recombines TRBV7-9 with TRBJ2-1; tentatively, D is TRBD1 or TRBD2 (5 bases each). CDR1 is SEHNR, CDR2 FQNEAQ, per germline (reference sequence). V gave up 5 bases and J gave up 7 bases, with 15 bases separating them. The CDR3 contains 14 residues.

This clonotype has a handful of counts. CDR3 loop: CSGGSLNTEAFF. CDR3 nucleotides: TGCAGCGGGGGGAGCTTGAACACTGAAGCTTTCTTT. The V call is TRBV29-1, the J call TRBJ1-1; TRBD1 is a possible D gene (5 bases). The CDR3 extends over 12 amino acids. Germline V gives CDR1 SQVTM, CDR2 ANQGSEA. V lost 7 bases to trimming and J lost 0 bases, with 9 bases between them.

There are a few counts of this clonotype. V and J are TRBV7-6 and TRBJ1-5; perhaps TRBD1 as D (5 bases). Germline V gene lookup returns CDR1 SGHVS and CDR2 FNYEAQ. Trimming took off 0 bases at V and 7 bases at J, with 16 bases between the two ends. This CDR3 has 16 amino acids. This CDR3 reads CASSLAGAQVGQPQHF. The CDR3 DNA reads as TGTGCCAGCAGCTTAGCCGGGGCGCAGGTAGGACAGCCCCAGCATTTT.